One sample yielded the 26 T cell receptor beta chains listed below, sequenced in a study of beta chain features in type 1 diabetes. Broader study findings: TCRB CDR3 length was moderately but significantly reduced in all four CD4+ subsets of Type 1 diabetes patients.

These receptors lack a known antigen. TCRB transcripts that were expressed got sequenced, as all of the isolated RNA had been reverse transcribed. This table comes from immunoSEQ multiplex PCR, and its TCRdb copy is limited to in-frame clones, with some not included. The table shows some 360,000 clones, with over 8.5% occurring only once. Sequencing input: central memory CD4+ T cells from blood. These receptors were taken from a man between 25 and 39 years old with type 1 diabetes.

This clone was seen a few times. It differs at one base from a far larger clone, so likely a read error. The sample contains more than one DNA sequence encoding this CDR3. The V and J genes are TRBV2 and TRBJ2-7; the D gene could be TRBD1 or TRBD2 (5 bases each). The V end was cut by 8 bases, the J end by 4 bases, with 18 bases between. Germline V gene lookup returns CDR1 SNHLY and CDR2 FYNNEI. CDR3 length: 14 amino acids. The CDR3 protein is CASRPGTVVYEQYF. In DNA form, the CDR3 reads TGTGCCAGCCGGCCCGGGACGGTAGTGTACGAGCAGTACTTC.

There are a few counts of this clone. This rearrangement joins TRBV28 to TRBJ2-3, with D possibly TRBD2 on 5 matching bases. CDR3 length equals 15 residues. Germline V lookup: CDR1 MDHEN, CDR2 SYDVKM. V dropped 4 bases and J dropped 1 base, with 12 bases sitting between them. CDR3 residues: CASSSLGSGTDTQYF. Written as DNA, the CDR3 is TGTGCCAGCAGTTCTTTGGGGAGTGGCACAGATACGCAGTATTTT.

This rearrangement joins TRBV4-1 to TRBJ2-7; either TRBD1 or TRBD2 may supply D (5 bases each). The CDR3 is 15 residues long. Germline CDR1 and CDR2: MGHRA and YSYEKL. Between the trimmed V and J ends, which lost 4 bases and 2 bases, there was a span of 15 bases. Written as DNA, the CDR3 is TGCGCCAGCAGCCTTGTCTGGGACGGAACCTACGAGCAGTACTTC. It codes for CASSLVWDGTYEQYF.

Here the CDR3 DNA reads TGCGCCAGCAGCTTGGCTGGGGGACAGGATTTCCCGCAGTACTTC. Its translation: CASSLAGGQDFPQYF. The V gene is TRBV5-1, the J gene TRBJ2-7; 8 nucleotides agree with TRBD1. Losses at the gene ends were 0 bases for V and 9 bases for J; bases not matched to a gene: 11. The germline V gene encodes CDR1 SGHRS and CDR2 YFSETQ. This CDR3 spans 15 amino acids.

Regarding this clone: The same CDR3 is also encoded by other DNA sequences in this sample. The chain combines TRBV19 with TRBJ2-5, with D uncertain. The CDR3 is made up of 14 amino acids. Trimming cost V 3 bases and J 2 bases, with 10 bases left between them. Germline V gene data show CDR1 as LNHDA and CDR2 as SQIVND (reference sequence). The CDR3 DNA sequence: TGTGCCAGTAGTATTATGGCAGGTCAAGAGACCCAGTACTTC. Amino acid sequence: CASSIMAGQETQYF.

This CDR3 reads CASSLAALAGVDEQFF. In DNA form, the CDR3 reads TGCGCCAGCAGCTTGGCCGCACTAGCGGGAGTGGATGAGCAGTTCTTC. The V gene is TRBV5-1, the J gene TRBJ2-1; 11 nucleotides align to TRBD2. CDR1 and CDR2 (germline): SGHRS, YFSETQ. The CDR3 spans 16 residues. With 0 bases clipped from V and 8 bases from J, the junction kept 7 bases outside the gene matches.

Only a few counts were recorded for this clone. The chain combines TRBV5-6 with TRBJ1-1; TRBD1 might be the D (6 bases). The CDR3 sequence is 15 residues long. V lost 2 bases, J lost 1 base, and 12 bases lay in between. The germline V gene has CDR1 SGHDT and CDR2 YYEEEE. The CDR3 loop reads CASSFDRRENTEAFF. The DNA of the CDR3 is TGTGCCAGCAGCTTCGACAGGAGAGAGAACACTGAAGCTTTCTTT.

This rearrangement joins TRBV28 to TRBJ1-1; D might be TRBD1 (5 bases). CDR1 and CDR2 from the germline V gene are MDHEN and SYDVKM. CDR3 length: 14 amino acids. V was pared by 2 bases and J by 4 bases, with 11 bases between. This CDR3 is CASSLGGGSTEAFF. CDR3 sequence (DNA): TGTGCCAGCAGTTTAGGGGGTGGAAGCACTGAAGCTTTCTTT.

This clone came up a few times. This chain links TRBV5-1 with TRBJ1-2; no firm D call. Trimming cost V 4 bases and J 1 base, with 14 bases left between them. The CDR3 length is 15 residues. Germline V gene data show CDR1 as SGHRS and CDR2 as YFSETQ. CDR3 sequence (DNA): TGCGCCAGCAGCCAAAACCCTCGGGGTAACTATGGCTACACCTTC. As protein: CASSQNPRGNYGYTF.

At least ten counts were recorded for this clone. The chain carries TRBV7-2 and TRBJ2-7; possible D gene TRBD2, 5 bases. CDR3 length: 13 residues. Trimming took 2 bases from V and 4 from J, leaving 9 bases between them. Looked up from germline, CDR1 is SGHTA and CDR2 is FQGNSA. CDR3 coding DNA: TGTGCCAGCAGCTTACCTCGGAGGTACGAGCAGTACTTC. Translating it yields CASSLPRRYEQYF.

The V and J genes are TRBV6-6 and TRBJ2-7; D perhaps matches TRBD2 (5 bases). V gave up 2 bases and J gave up 3 bases, with 11 bases separating them. Germline CDR1 and CDR2: MNHNY and SVGAGI (reference sequence). The CDR3 contains 14 residues. DNA of the CDR3: TGTGCCAGCAGTTACCGACCCGGGGTCTACGAGCAGTACTTC. Residues: CASSYRPGVYEQYF.

This chain links TRBV6-6 with TRBJ2-1; 14 nucleotides align to TRBD2. The CDR3 consists of 16 residues. Unmatched junction bases numbered 10, after V lost 5 bases and J lost 10 bases. CDR1 and CDR2 (germline): MNHNY, SVGAGI (reference sequence). CDR3 loop: CASSKRGTSGSEEQFF. The DNA for the CDR3 is TGTGCCAGCAGTAAGCGCGGGACTAGCGGGAGTGAGGAGCAGTTCTTC.

In this sample, this clone turned up a few times. The V gene is TRBV5-4, the J gene TRBJ1-3; 9 bases are shared with TRBD1. There are 15 residues in the CDR3. Trimming cost V 4 bases and J 8 bases; bases outside gene matches: 10. Germline V gene data show CDR1 as SGHNT and CDR2 as YYREEE (reference sequence). DNA of the CDR3: TGTGCCAGCAGCATTGGGACAGGGAGGGACCACACCATATATTTT. Protein: CASSIGTGRDHTIYF. The whole variable domain, filled in from reference TRBV5-4 and TRBJ1-3, reads ETGVTQSPTHLIKTRGQQVTLRCSSQSGHNTVSWYQQALGQGPQFIFQYYREEENGRGNFPPRFSGLQFPNYSSELNVNALELDDSALYLCASSIGTGRDHTIYFGEGSWLTVV.

This clone has more than one count but fewer than ten. The genes are TRBV30 and TRBJ2-7; a possible D gene is TRBD1 (6 bases). The V gene lost 5 bases and the J gene lost 6 bases, with 23 bases spanning the gap. This CDR3 spans 15 amino acids. In germline, CDR1 is GTSNPN, CDR2 SVGIG (reference sequence). The CDR3 DNA reads TGTGCCTGGGCCGATCTGCCCAGGGGTCGAGGCGAGCAGTACTTC. Translated, it gives CAWADLPRGRGEQYF. Using reference TRBV30 and TRBJ2-7 for the parts outside the CDR3, the full variable domain is SQTIHQWPATLVQPVGSPLSLECTVEGTSNPNLYWYRQAAGRGLQLLFYSVGIGQISSEVPQNLSASRPQDRQFILSSKKLLLSDSGFYLCAWADLPRGRGEQYFGPGTRLTVT.

This clone was recorded many times. V is TRBV7-9 and J is TRBJ2-1; tentative D call: TRBD2 (6 bases). This CDR3 contains 13 residues. V was clipped by 6 bases and J by 10 bases, with 16 bases between them. In germline, CDR1 is SEHNR, CDR2 FQNEAQ (reference sequence). The CDR3 nucleotides are TGTGCCAGCAGGCCGACTAGTCTCGGGGAGCAGTTCTTC. Translated: CASRPTSLGEQFF.

The genes are TRBV30 and TRBJ1-1; 7 bases agree with TRBD1. Germline V CDR1 and CDR2: GTSNPN, SVGIG (reference sequence). V lost 2 bases to trimming and J lost 4 bases; unmatched junction nucleotides: 4. The CDR3 loop spans 13 amino acids. CDR3 coding DNA: TGTGCCTGGAGTATTCAGGGGGGCACTGAAGCTTTCTTT. Encoded protein: CAWSIQGGTEAFF.

This clone was seen ten or more times. CDR3 nucleotide sequence: TGTGCCAGCAGTGGAGAAGCCAAAAACATTCAGTACTTC. Protein product: CASSGEAKNIQYF. The gene calls are TRBV28 and TRBJ2-4; no clear D gene. V lost 5 bases to trimming and J lost 0 bases, with 5 bases between them. CDR1 is MDHEN and CDR2 is SYDVKM in the germline V gene. The CDR3 is made up of 13 amino acids.

The rearrangement uses TRBV11-2 and TRBJ1-5; D is ambiguous. The CDR3 totals 12 residues. V dropped 6 bases and J dropped 7 bases, with 10 bases sitting between them. CDR1 is SGHAT, CDR2 FQNNGV, per germline. CDR3 DNA: TGTGCCAGCAGATTTCGGGAGCAGCCCCAGCATTTT. Translated: CASRFREQPQHF.

This clone turned up a few times. V usage is TRBV4-2 and J usage is TRBJ2-2; 10 bases fit TRBD2. The trim removed 2 bases at V and 5 bases at J, leaving 5 bases unmatched. The CDR3 is made up of 16 amino acids. Germline lookup yields CDR1 LGHNA and CDR2 YNFKEQ. CDR3 in amino acids: CASSQPAGGGTGELFF. The CDR3 bases are TGTGCCAGCAGCCAACCAGCGGGAGGGGGTACCGGGGAGCTGTTTTTT.

This clone was counted between two and nine times. This chain connects TRBV27 to TRBJ1-1; D gene uncertain. Germline V gives CDR1 MNHEY, CDR2 SMNVEV (reference sequence). Trimming took off 2 bases at V and 5 bases at J, with 6 bases between the two ends. The CDR3 consists of 12 residues. The CDR3 DNA reads as TGTGCCAGCAGTTTAATCGGTACTGAAGCTTTCTTT. This encodes CASSLIGTEAFF.

A few counts support this clone. The chain couples TRBV19 to TRBJ1-2; TRBD1 is a possible D gene (5 bases). This CDR3 spans 13 amino acids. Trimming pared 7 bases from V and 2 bases from J, leaving 11 bases between. CDR1 and CDR2 (germline): LNHDA, SQIVND (reference sequence). The CDR3 region has the DNA TGTGCCAGTACCAATGACAGAAACTATGGCTACACCTTC. It yields the protein CASTNDRNYGYTF.

The chain has TRBV9 and TRBJ1-1; perhaps TRBD1 as D (6 bases). Trimming shortened V by 3 bases and J by 3 bases, and 15 bases separated the two germline ends. Germline CDR1 is SGDLS and CDR2 is YYNGEE. CDR3 length: 15 amino acids. The CDR3 sequence: CASSAGDGLDTEAFF. CDR3 sequence (DNA): TGTGCCAGCAGCGCAGGGGACGGACTAGACACTGAAGCTTTCTTT.

A few counts support this clone. The chain has TRBV7-9 and TRBJ2-4, with a tentative D call TRBD1 (6 bases). The CDR3 runs 15 residues. Trimming removed 4 bases from V and 6 bases from J, with 16 bases in between. Germline V lookup: CDR1 SEHNR, CDR2 FQNEAQ (reference sequence). The DNA for the CDR3 is TGTGCCAGCAGCTACGGACAGCTGGGGTTAAACATTCAGTACTTC. Protein sequence: CASSYGQLGLNIQYF. Complete variable domain (other parts from reference TRBV7-9 and TRBJ2-4): DTGVSQNPRHKITKRGQNVTFRCDPISEHNRLYWYRQTLGQGPEFLTYFQNEAQLEKSRLLSDRFSAERPKGSFSTLEIQRTEQGDSAMYLCASSYGQLGLNIQYFGAGTRLSVL.

This clone was seen a few times. A far larger clone lies a single base away; this is likely a read error. The CDR3 region has the DNA TGCGCCAGCAGCTTGGCGTCCGAAGCCAAAAACATTCAGTACTTC. This encodes CASSLASEAKNIQYF. The chain uses TRBV5-1 and TRBJ2-4; no firm D call. V dropped 0 bases and J dropped 0 bases, with 7 bases sitting between them. The CDR3 is made up of 15 amino acids. CDR1 is SGHRS, CDR2 YFSETQ, per germline.

The chain employs TRBV5-1 and TRBJ2-1; 10 bases line up with TRBD2. Germline loops: CDR1 SGHRS, CDR2 YFSETQ. The CDR3 contains 15 residues. The ends lost 4 bases at V and 5 bases at J; junction bases unmatched: 6. The DNA of the CDR3 is TGCGCCAGCAGCGTTAGCGGGAGGTCTGACAATGAGCAGTTCTTC. Its translation: CASSVSGRSDNEQFF. Together with reference TRBV5-1 and TRBJ2-1, the CDR3 gives the full variable domain: KAGVTQTPRYLIKTRGQQVTLSCSPISGHRSVSWYQQTPGQGLQFLFEYFSETQRNKGNFPGRFSGRQFSNSRSEMNVSTLELGDSALYLCASSVSGRSDNEQFFGPGTRLTVL.

Comment on this clone: Given a much more abundant clone one base away, this may be a read error. The chain has TRBV4-2 and TRBJ1-4; 7 bases match TRBD1. Unmatched junction bases numbered 3, after V lost 3 bases and J lost 5 bases. The length of the CDR3 is 14 residues. In germline, CDR1 is LGHNA, CDR2 YNFKEQ. CDR3 DNA sequence: TGTGCCAGCAGCCAGACGACAGGGAATGAAAAACTGTTTTTT. Translation gives CASSQTTGNEKLFF.